The clone carrying this TCR beta chain has a single count. The repertoire was sequenced with immunoSEQ multiplex PCR; TCRdb's copy has only in-frame clones and lacks some. The sample carries approximately 140,000 clones, 85% to 95% recorded once. The sample originates from a study of T cell responses to AZD1222 COVID-19 vaccine. Germline V gene lookup returns CDR1 SGHTA and CDR2 FQGTGA. The CDR3 loop spans 15 amino acids. Trimming cost V 1 base and J 0 bases, with 10 bases left between them. This sample comprised peripheral blood, obtained on day 0 of MenACWY control vaccination. The TCR sequence derives from an adult in good health. V gene TRBV7-3 combines with J gene TRBJ2-7; the D gene is possibly TRBD1 (6 bases). The CDR3 loop is CASSLIGGPSYEQYF. Here the CDR3 DNA reads TGTGCCAGCAGCTTAATAGGGGGACCCTCCTACGAGCAGTACTTC.